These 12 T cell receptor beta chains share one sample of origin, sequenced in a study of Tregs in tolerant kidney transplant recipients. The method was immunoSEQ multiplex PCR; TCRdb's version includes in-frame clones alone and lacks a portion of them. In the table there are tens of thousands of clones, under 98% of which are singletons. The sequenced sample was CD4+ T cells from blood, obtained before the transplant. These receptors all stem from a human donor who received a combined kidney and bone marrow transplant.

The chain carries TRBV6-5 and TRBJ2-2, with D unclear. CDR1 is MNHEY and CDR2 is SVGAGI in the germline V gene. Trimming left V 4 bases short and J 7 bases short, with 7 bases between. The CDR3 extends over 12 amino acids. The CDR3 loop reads CASSFAIGELFF. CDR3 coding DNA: TGTGCCAGCAGTTTTGCGATCGGGGAGCTGTTTTTT.

The CDR3 DNA reads as TGTGCCAGCAGCGTACAGGTACCGGGACAGGGGACAACTTTCTTT. Its translation: CASSVQVPGQGTTFF. The gene calls are TRBV7-2 and TRBJ1-1; 10 nucleotides match TRBD1. The CDR3 extends over 15 amino acids. V shed 5 bases, J shed 12 bases, and the junction held 15 bases outside the gene matches. Germline CDR1 SGHTA, CDR2 FQGNSA.

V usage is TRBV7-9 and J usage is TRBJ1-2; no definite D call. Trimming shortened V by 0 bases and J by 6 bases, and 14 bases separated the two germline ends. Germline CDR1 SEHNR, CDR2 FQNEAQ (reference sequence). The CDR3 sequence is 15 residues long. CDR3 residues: CASSLARGETHGYTF. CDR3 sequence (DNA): TGTGCCAGCAGCTTAGCCCGCGGAGAAACCCATGGCTACACCTTC. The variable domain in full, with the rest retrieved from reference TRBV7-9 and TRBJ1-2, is DTGVSQNPRHKITKRGQNVTFRCDPISEHNRLYWYRQTLGQGPEFLTYFQNEAQLEKSRLLSDRFSAERPKGSFSTLEIQRTEQGDSAMYLCASSLARGETHGYTFGSGTRLTVV.

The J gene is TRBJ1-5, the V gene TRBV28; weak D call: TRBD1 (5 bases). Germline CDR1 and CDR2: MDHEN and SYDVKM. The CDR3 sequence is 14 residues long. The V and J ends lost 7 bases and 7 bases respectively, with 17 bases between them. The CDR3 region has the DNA TGTGCCAGCATCCAGGGAGGGAAATTCCAGCCCCAGCATTTT. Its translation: CASIQGGKFQPQHF. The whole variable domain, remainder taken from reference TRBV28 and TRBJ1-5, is DVKVTQSSRYLVKRTGEKVFLECVQDMDHENMFWYRQDPGLGLRLIYFSYDVKMKEKGDIPEGYSVSREKKERFSLILESASTNQTSMYLCASIQGGKFQPQHFGDGTRLSIL.

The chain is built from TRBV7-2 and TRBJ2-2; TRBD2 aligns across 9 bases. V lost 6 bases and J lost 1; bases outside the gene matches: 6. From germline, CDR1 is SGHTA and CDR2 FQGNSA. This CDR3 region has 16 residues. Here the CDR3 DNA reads TGTGCCAGCAGTCTACTTAGCGGGAGGAACACCGGGGAGCTGTTTTTT. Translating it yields CASSLLSGRNTGELFF.

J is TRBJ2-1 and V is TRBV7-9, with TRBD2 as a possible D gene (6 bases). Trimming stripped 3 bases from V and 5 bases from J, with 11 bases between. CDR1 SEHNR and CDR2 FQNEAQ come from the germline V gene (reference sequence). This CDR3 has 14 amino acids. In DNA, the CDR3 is TGTGCCAGCAGCTTCCTTCGCGGGAACAATGAGCAGTTCTTC. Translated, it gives CASSFLRGNNEQFF.

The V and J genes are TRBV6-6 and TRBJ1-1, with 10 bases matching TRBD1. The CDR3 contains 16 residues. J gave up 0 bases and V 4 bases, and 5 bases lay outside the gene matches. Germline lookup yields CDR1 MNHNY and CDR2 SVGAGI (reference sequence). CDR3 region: CASSWTGTGVNTEAFF. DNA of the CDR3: TGTGCCAGCAGTTGGACCGGGACAGGGGTGAACACTGAAGCTTTCTTT.

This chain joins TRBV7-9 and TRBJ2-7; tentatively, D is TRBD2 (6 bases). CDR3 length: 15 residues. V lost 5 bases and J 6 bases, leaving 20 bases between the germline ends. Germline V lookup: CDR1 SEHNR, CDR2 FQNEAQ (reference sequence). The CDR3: CASSEMRRGFVEQYF. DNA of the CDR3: TGTGCCAGCAGCGAAATGCGTCGGGGGTTCGTCGAGCAGTACTTC.

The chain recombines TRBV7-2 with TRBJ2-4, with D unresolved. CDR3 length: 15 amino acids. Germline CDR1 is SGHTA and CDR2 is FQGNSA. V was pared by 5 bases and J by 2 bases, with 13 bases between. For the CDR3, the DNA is TGTGCCAGCAGCACCGTACAGTGGTCCAAAAACATTCAGTACTTC. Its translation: CASSTVQWSKNIQYF. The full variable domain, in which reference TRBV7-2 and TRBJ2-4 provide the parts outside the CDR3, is GAGVSQSPSNKVTEKGKDVELRCDPISGHTALYWYRQSLGQGLEFLIYFQGNSAPDKSGLPSDRFSAERTGGSVSTLTIQRTQQEDSAVYLCASSTVQWSKNIQYFGAGTRLSVL.

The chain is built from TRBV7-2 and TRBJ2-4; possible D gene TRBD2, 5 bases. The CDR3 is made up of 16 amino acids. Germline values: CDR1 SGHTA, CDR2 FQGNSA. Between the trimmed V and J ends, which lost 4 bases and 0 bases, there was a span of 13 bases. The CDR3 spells CASSSAGGGAKNIQYF. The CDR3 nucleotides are TGTGCCAGCAGCTCGGCGGGCGGAGGAGCCAAAAACATTCAGTACTTC.

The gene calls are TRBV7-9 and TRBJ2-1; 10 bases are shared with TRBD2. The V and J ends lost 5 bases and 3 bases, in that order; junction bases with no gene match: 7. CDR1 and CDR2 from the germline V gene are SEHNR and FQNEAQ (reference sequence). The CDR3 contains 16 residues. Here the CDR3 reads CASSTRLAGDYNEQFF. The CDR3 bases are TGTGCCAGCAGCACCAGACTAGCGGGCGACTACAATGAGCAGTTCTTC. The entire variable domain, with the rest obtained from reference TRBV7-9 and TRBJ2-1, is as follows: DTGVSQNPRHKITKRGQNVTFRCDPISEHNRLYWYRQTLGQGPEFLTYFQNEAQLEKSRLLSDRFSAERPKGSFSTLEIQRTEQGDSAMYLCASSTRLAGDYNEQFFGPGTRLTVL.

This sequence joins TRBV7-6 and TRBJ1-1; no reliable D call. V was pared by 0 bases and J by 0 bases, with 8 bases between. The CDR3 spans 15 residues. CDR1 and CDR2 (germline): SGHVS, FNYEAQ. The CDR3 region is CASSLAVGVNTEAFF. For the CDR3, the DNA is TGTGCCAGCAGCTTAGCGGTTGGAGTGAACACTGAAGCTTTCTTT.